The rows below give T cell receptor beta chains drawn from one sample of a study of T cells in Graves' hyperthyroidism and ophthalmopathy. TCRdb independently ran MiXCR on the multiplex PCR reads; one entry per CDR3 protein. Of hundreds of thousands of distinct CDR3 sequences in the sample, around 15% are singletons; the top ten hold approximately 13%. The sample was blood. These receptors were collected from a woman aged 45-65 years with Graves' ophthalmopathy. Each CDR3 is given with its conserved first and last residue. Each record gives: V gene, D gene, J gene, clone size, CDR3 protein, CDR3 DNA. A D gene is named only where the DNA matches it firmly. The listing skips clone size in some rows; elsewhere it reads once, few, many or a size class.

v_call: TRBV6-2/TRBV6-3
d_call: NA
j_call: TRBJ1-2
clone_size: NA
cdr3_aa: CASSPVEGRGHGYTF
cdr3_nt: TGTGCCAGCAGCCCGGTTGAGGGTCGTGGGCATGGCTACACCTTC

v_call: TRBV20-1
d_call: TRBD1
j_call: TRBJ2-7
clone_size: many
cdr3_aa: CSATSRGNSYEQYF
cdr3_nt: TGCAGTGCCACGTCCAGGGGGAACTCCTACGAGCAGTACTTC

v_call: TRBV19
d_call: NA
j_call: TRBJ2-4
clone_size: NA
cdr3_aa: CASSISRGTKNIQYF
cdr3_nt: TGTGCCAGTAGTATAAGCAGGGGTACCAAAAACATTCAGTACTTC

v_call: TRBV7-6
d_call: NA
j_call: TRBJ2-3
clone_size: NA
cdr3_aa: CASSGFSTDTQYF
cdr3_nt: TGTGCCAGCAGCGGTTTCAGCACAGATACGCAGTATTTT

v_call: TRBV27
d_call: TRBD2
j_call: TRBJ2-7
clone_size: many
cdr3_aa: CASSPLTSVTYEQYF
cdr3_nt: TGTGCCAGCAGTCCCTTGACTAGCGTCACCTACGAGCAGTACTTC

v_call: TRBV30
d_call: TRBD2
j_call: TRBJ2-1
clone_size: NA
cdr3_aa: CAWGSGTSTYNEQFF
cdr3_nt: TGTGCCTGGGGGTCCGGGACTAGCACATACAATGAGCAGTTCTTC

v_call: TRBV18
d_call: TRBD1
j_call: TRBJ1-1
clone_size: many
cdr3_aa: CASSPKQGVAGVSEAFF
cdr3_nt: TGTGCCAGCTCACCGAAGCAGGGGGTGGCTGGAGTCTCTGAAGCTTTCTTT

v_call: TRBV6-2/TRBV6-3
d_call: TRBD2
j_call: TRBJ2-3
clone_size: few
cdr3_aa: CASSYEEGGRATDTQYF
cdr3_nt: TGTGCCAGCAGTTACGAGGAGGGCGGGAGGGCCACAGATACGCAGTATTTT

v_call: TRBV5-1
d_call: TRBD1
j_call: TRBJ1-1
clone_size: many
cdr3_aa: CASSLHRGRGTEAFF
cdr3_nt: TGCGCCAGCAGCTTACACAGGGGGCGCGGCACTGAAGCTTTCTTT

v_call: TRBV7-2
d_call: TRBD1
j_call: TRBJ1-5
clone_size: few
cdr3_aa: CASSQQQGAVQPQHF
cdr3_nt: TGTGCCAGCAGCCAGCAACAGGGGGCAGTTCAGCCCCAGCATTTT

v_call: TRBV7-9
d_call: TRBD1
j_call: TRBJ1-1
clone_size: many
cdr3_aa: CASSLQTGGGTEAFF
cdr3_nt: TGTGCCAGCAGCCTACAAACAGGGGGTGGCACTGAAGCTTTCTTT

v_call: TRBV14
d_call: TRBD1
j_call: TRBJ1-6
clone_size: NA
cdr3_aa: CASSPFKGQGENIYNSPLHF
cdr3_nt: TGTGCCAGCAGCCCCTTCAAGGGACAGGGAGAAAATATTTATAATTCACCCCTCCACTTT

v_call: TRBV20-1
d_call: NA
j_call: TRBJ2-5
clone_size: many
cdr3_aa: CSARVVEGARETQYF
cdr3_nt: TGCAGTGCTAGAGTGGTTGAGGGAGCTAGGGAGACCCAGTACTTC

v_call: TRBV19
d_call: NA
j_call: TRBJ2-1
clone_size: few
cdr3_aa: CASSIAGRSSYNEQFF
cdr3_nt: TGTGCCAGTAGTATTGCCGGCCGTAGCTCCTACAATGAGCAGTTCTTC

v_call: TRBV6-1
d_call: NA
j_call: TRBJ1-1
clone_size: many
cdr3_aa: CASSQRGVDTEAFF
cdr3_nt: TGTGCCAGCAGTCAAAGGGGGGTAGACACTGAAGCTTTCTTT

v_call: TRBV3-1
d_call: NA
j_call: TRBJ1-4
clone_size: many
cdr3_aa: CASSQRQISNEKLFF
cdr3_nt: TGTGCCAGCAGCCAACGACAGATATCTAATGAAAAACTGTTTTTT

v_call: TRBV29-1
d_call: NA
j_call: TRBJ1-2
clone_size: NA
cdr3_aa: CSVVQGGYGYTF
cdr3_nt: TGCAGCGTTGTACAGGGCGGCTATGGCTACACCTTC

v_call: TRBV28
d_call: NA
j_call: TRBJ2-1
clone_size: many
cdr3_aa: CASSLGTVGNEQFF
cdr3_nt: TGTGCCAGCAGTCTGGGGACGGTAGGCAATGAGCAGTTCTTC

v_call: TRBV19
d_call: TRBD2
j_call: TRBJ2-2
clone_size: few
cdr3_aa: CASNLVAGRSTNTGELFF
cdr3_nt: TGTGCCAGTAATCTGGTAGCGGGCAGATCCACGAACACCGGGGAGCTGTTTTTT

v_call: TRBV9
d_call: NA
j_call: TRBJ2-1
clone_size: NA
cdr3_aa: CAGSDFGDYNEQFF
cdr3_nt: TGTGCCGGCAGCGATTTCGGGGACTACAATGAGCAGTTCTTC

v_call: TRBV19
d_call: NA
j_call: TRBJ2-7
clone_size: few
cdr3_aa: CASSIWGSYEQYF
cdr3_nt: TGTGCCAGTAGTATTTGGGGTTCCTACGAGCAGTACTTC

v_call: TRBV28
d_call: TRBD2
j_call: TRBJ2-2
clone_size: NA
cdr3_aa: CASRTSGATGELFF
cdr3_nt: TGTGCCAGCAGGACTAGCGGGGCCACCGGGGAGCTGTTTTTT

v_call: TRBV15
d_call: NA
j_call: TRBJ2-1
clone_size: many
cdr3_aa: CATSSLFSDSYNEQFF
cdr3_nt: TGTGCCACCAGCAGTTTATTCTCTGATAGCTACAATGAGCAGTTCTTC

v_call: TRBV7-8
d_call: TRBD1
j_call: TRBJ1-5
clone_size: many
cdr3_aa: CASSLARQGNKHQPQHF
cdr3_nt: TGTGCCAGCAGCTTGGCGAGACAGGGTAATAAGCATCAGCCCCAGCATTTT

v_call: TRBV19
d_call: TRBD1
j_call: TRBJ1-1
clone_size: NA
cdr3_aa: CASSIATGGMGTEAFF
cdr3_nt: TGTGCCAGTAGTATCGCGACAGGGGGAATGGGCACTGAAGCTTTCTTT

v_call: TRBV18
d_call: NA
j_call: TRBJ2-1
clone_size: NA
cdr3_aa: CASSPNRGRRPYNEQFF
cdr3_nt: TGTGCCAGCTCACCAAACCGGGGGCGCCGTCCCTACAATGAGCAGTTCTTC

v_call: TRBV19
d_call: NA
j_call: TRBJ1-1
clone_size: once
cdr3_aa: CASSFVTNTEAFF
cdr3_nt: TGTGCCAGTAGTTTCGTAACGAACACTGAAGCTTTCTTT

v_call: TRBV27
d_call: NA
j_call: TRBJ1-6
clone_size: few
cdr3_aa: CASSLWGGLKNSPLHF
cdr3_nt: TGTGCCAGCAGTTTATGGGGGGGGCTTAAGAATTCACCCCTCCACTTT